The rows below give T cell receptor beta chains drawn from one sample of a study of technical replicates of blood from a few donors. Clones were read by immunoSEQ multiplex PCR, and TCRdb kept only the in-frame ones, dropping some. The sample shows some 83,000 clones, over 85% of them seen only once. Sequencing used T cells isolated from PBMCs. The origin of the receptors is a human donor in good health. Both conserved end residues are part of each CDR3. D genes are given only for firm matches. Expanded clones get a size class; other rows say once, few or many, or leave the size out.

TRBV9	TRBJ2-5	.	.	CASSVGISSQETQYF	TGTGCCAGCAGCGTAGGTATCTCCTCCCAAGAGACCCAGTACTTC
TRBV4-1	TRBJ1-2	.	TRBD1	CASSQERTGTGGRYGYTF	TGCGCCAGCAGCCAAGAGCGAACCGGGACAGGGGGCCGCTATGGCTACACCTTC
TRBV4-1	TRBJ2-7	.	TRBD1	CASSHPGQAPTYEQYF	TGCGCCAGCAGCCACCCGGGACAGGCGCCTACTTACGAGCAGTACTTC
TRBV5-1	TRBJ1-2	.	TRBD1	CASSLDRGHGYTF	TGCGCCAGCAGCCTCGACAGGGGCCATGGCTACACCTTC
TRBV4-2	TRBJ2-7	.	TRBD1	CASSQGGGQGVRYEQYF	TGTGCCAGCAGCCAAGGAGGAGGACAGGGGGTGAGGTACGAGCAGTACTTC
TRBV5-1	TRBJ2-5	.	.	CASSLGRAHQETQYF	TGCGCCAGCAGCTTGGGGCGGGCCCACCAAGAGACCCAGTACTTC
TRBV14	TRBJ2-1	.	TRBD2	CASSQGLAFHEQFF	TGTGCCAGCAGCCAAGGACTAGCATTCCATGAGCAGTTCTTC
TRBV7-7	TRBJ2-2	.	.	CASSPAAAGATGELFF	TGTGCCAGCAGCCCGGCAGCCGCGGGGGCGACCGGGGAGCTGTTTTTT
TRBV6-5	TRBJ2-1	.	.	CASRQGYYDEQFF	TGTGCCAGCAGGCAGGGCTATTATGATGAGCAGTTCTTC
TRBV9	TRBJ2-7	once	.	CASSDKLFGEQYF	TGTGCCAGCAGCGACAAGTTGTTCGGGGAGCAGTACTTC
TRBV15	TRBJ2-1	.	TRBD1	CATAARGQNNEQFF	TGTGCCACCGCCGCGAGGGGACAGAACAATGAGCAGTTCTTC
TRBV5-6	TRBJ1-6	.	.	CASSLGGNNSPLHF	TGTGCCAGCAGCTTGGGAGGGAATAATTCACCCCTCCACTTT
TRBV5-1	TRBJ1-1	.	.	CASSENMNTEAFF	TGCGCCAGCAGTGAAAACATGAACACTGAAGCTTTCTTT
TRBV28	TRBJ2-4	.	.	CASTPVGGTGRRLQYF	TGTGCCAGCACCCCGGTGGGGGGGACAGGCCGGCGGCTTCAGTACTTC
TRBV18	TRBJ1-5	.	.	CASSLARGIQPQHF	TGTGCCAGCTCGCTCGCTCGGGGGATTCAGCCCCAGCATTTT
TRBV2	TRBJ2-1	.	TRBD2	CASRAGLAGDSYNEQFF	TGTGCCAGCAGAGCTGGACTAGCGGGGGACTCCTACAATGAGCAGTTCTTC
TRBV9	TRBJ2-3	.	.	CASSVGPGSTDTQYF	TGTGCCAGCAGCGTAGGGCCGGGGAGCACAGATACGCAGTATTTT
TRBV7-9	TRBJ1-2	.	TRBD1	CASLYTGQGPGYTF	TGTGCCAGCCTCTATACCGGACAGGGGCCTGGCTACACCTTC
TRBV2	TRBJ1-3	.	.	CAGPAESSGNTIYF	TGTGCCGGCCCTGCGGAAAGCTCTGGAAACACCATATATTTT
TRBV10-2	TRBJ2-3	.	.	CASGGTEDFTQYF	TGCGCCAGCGGAGGGACGGAAGACTTTACGCAGTATTTT
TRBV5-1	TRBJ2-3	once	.	CASSSPGPTDTQYF	TGCGCCAGCAGCAGCCCAGGGCCCACAGATACGCAGTATTTT
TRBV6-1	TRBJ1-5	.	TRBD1	CASSRQGPLHQPQHF	TGTGCCAGCAGTCGACAGGGGCCGCTCCATCAGCCCCAGCATTTT
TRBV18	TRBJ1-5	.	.	CASSPGPVREGNQPQHF	TGTGCCAGCTCACCAGGGCCGGTCAGGGAAGGCAATCAGCCCCAGCATTTT
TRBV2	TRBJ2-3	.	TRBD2	CASSDQAGGATDTQYF	TGTGCCAGCAGTGACCAAGCGGGGGGGGCCACAGATACGCAGTATTTT
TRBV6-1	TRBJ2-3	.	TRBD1	CASSDLGGTGAPDTQYF	TGTGCCAGCAGTGATCTGGGGGGGACAGGGGCCCCAGATACGCAGTATTTT
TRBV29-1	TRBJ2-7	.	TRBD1	CSVEVGDRLYEQYF	TGCAGCGTTGAAGTCGGGGACAGGTTGTACGAGCAGTACTTC
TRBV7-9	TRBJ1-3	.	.	CASSLDVQGNTIYF	TGTGCCAGCAGCTTAGACGTACAGGGTAACACCATATATTTT
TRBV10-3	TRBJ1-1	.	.	CAISDALPGNTEAFF	TGTGCCATCAGTGATGCCCTTCCAGGGAACACTGAAGCTTTCTTT
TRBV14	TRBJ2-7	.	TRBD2	CASSQGGTSGGQEQYF	TGTGCCAGCAGCCAAGGGGGGACTAGCGGGGGTCAAGAGCAGTACTTC
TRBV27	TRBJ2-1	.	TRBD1	CASSLSPGQGKDSEQFF	TGTGCCAGCAGTCTAAGTCCGGGACAGGGTAAAGATTCGGAGCAGTTCTTC
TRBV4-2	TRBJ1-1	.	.	CASSQEGGRGAVPEAFF	TGTGCCAGCAGCCAAGAAGGGGGGAGGGGTGCGGTCCCTGAAGCTTTCTTT
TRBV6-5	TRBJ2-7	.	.	CASSLPQGSEQYF	TGTGCCAGCAGCTTACCACAGGGTTCCGAGCAGTACTTC
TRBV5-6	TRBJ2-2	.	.	CASSLLYSRELFF	TGTGCCAGCAGCTTGCTCTATAGCCGGGAGCTGTTTTTT
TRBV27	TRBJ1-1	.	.	CASSLSGEGHAFF	TGTGCCAGCAGTTTATCTGGGGAGGGGCACGCTTTCTTT
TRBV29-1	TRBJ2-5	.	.	CSVEDGRSGKETQYF	TGCAGCGTTGAAGACGGACGGTCGGGAAAAGAGACCCAGTACTTC
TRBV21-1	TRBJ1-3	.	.	CASPRTPATLNSGNTIYF	TGTGCCAGCCCTCGGACACCGGCGACCTTAAACTCTGGAAACACCATATATTTT
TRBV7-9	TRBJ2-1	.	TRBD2	CASSFGGSGVYNEQFF	TGTGCCAGCAGCTTTGGAGGTAGCGGGGTTTACAATGAGCAGTTCTTC
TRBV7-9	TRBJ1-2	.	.	CASSSSSTGYTF	TGTGCCAGCAGCAGCTCGAGTACCGGCTACACCTTC
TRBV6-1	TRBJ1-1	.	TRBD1	CASQLQGAYEAFF	TGTGCCAGCCAATTACAGGGGGCATACGAAGCTTTCTTT
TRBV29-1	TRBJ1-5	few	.	CSVGGLHSNQPQHF	TGCAGCGTTGGGGGCTTACATAGCAATCAGCCCCAGCATTTT
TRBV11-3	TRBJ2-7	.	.	CASSATARSYEQYF	TGTGCCAGCAGCGCAACTGCCAGGTCCTACGAGCAGTACTTC
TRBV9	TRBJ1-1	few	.	CASSEWTNEAFF	TGTGCCAGCAGCGAGTGGACTAATGAAGCTTTCTTT
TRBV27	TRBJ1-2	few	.	CASSGGSYGYTF	TGTGCCAGCTCGGGGGGTAGCTATGGCTACACCTTC
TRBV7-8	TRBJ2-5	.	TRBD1	CASSQSPGQGKRETQYF	TGTGCCAGCAGCCAATCTCCGGGACAGGGAAAAAGAGAGACCCAGTACTTC
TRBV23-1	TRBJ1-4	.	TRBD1	CASSQATGGGVANEKLFF	TGCGCCAGCAGTCAAGCGACAGGGGGCGGGGTAGCTAATGAAAAACTGTTTTTT
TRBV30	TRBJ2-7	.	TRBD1	CAWTKGQGAWYEQYF	TGTGCCTGGACCAAGGGACAGGGGGCCTGGTACGAGCAGTACTTC
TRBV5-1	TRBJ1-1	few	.	CASSKGRGGTEAFF	TGCGCCAGCAGCAAAGGGAGAGGCGGCACTGAAGCTTTCTTT
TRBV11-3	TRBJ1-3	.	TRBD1	CASSTRTGQNTIYF	TGTGCCAGCAGCACCCGGACAGGGCAAAACACCATATATTTT
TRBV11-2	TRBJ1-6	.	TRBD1	CASSPGTDSPLHF	TGTGCCAGCAGCCCTGGGACAGATTCACCCCTCCACTTT
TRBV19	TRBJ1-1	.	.	CASSIDGGWNTEAFF	TGTGCCAGTAGTATAGATGGGGGCTGGAACACTGAAGCTTTCTTT